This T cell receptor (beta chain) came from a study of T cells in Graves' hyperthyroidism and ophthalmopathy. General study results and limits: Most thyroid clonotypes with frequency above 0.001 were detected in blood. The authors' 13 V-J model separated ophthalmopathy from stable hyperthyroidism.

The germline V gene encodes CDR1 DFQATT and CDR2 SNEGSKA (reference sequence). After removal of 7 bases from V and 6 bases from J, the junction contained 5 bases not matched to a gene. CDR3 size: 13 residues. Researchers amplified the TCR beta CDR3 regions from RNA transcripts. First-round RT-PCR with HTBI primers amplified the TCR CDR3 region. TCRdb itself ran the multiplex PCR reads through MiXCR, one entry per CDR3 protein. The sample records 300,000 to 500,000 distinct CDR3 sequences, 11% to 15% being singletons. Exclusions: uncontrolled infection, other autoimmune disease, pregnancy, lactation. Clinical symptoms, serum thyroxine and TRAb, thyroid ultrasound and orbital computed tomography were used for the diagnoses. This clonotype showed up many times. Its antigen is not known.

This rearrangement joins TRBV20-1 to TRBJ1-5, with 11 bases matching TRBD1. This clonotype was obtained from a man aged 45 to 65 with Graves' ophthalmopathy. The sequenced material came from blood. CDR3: CSVGQGAGQPQHF. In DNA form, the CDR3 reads TGCAGTGTCGGACAGGGGGCAGGTCAGCCCCAGCATTTT.